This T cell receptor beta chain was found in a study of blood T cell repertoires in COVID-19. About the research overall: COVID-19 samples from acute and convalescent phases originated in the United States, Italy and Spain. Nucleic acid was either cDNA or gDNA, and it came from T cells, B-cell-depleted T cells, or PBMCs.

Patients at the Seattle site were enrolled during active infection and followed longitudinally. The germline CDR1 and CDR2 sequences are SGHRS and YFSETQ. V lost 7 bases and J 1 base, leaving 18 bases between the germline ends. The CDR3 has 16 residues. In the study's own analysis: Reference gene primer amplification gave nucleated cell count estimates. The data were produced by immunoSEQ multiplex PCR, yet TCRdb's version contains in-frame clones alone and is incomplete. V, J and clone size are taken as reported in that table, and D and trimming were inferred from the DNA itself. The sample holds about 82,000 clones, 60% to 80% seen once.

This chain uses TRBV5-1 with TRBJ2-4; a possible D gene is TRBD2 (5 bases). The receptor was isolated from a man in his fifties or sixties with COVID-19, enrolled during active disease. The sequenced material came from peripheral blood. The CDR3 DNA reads TGCGCCAGCGAGATGCGCCGGGATTTGGCCAAAAACATTCAGTACTTC. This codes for CASEMRRDLAKNIQYF.